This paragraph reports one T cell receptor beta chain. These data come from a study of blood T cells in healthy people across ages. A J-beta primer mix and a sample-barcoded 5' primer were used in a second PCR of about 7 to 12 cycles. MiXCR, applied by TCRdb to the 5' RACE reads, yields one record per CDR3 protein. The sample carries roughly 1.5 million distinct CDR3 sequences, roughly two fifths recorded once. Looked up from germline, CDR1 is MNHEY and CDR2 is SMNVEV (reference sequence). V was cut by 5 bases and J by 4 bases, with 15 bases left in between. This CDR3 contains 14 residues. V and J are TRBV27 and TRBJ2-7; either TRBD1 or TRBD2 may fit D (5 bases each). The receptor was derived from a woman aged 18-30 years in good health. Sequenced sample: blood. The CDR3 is CASSPRGVGYEQYF. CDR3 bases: TGTGCCAGCAGTCCCCGAGGGGTTGGGTACGAGCAGTACTTC.